These 3 T cell receptor beta chains came from one sample sequenced in a study of T cell repertoires in aging, cancer and after chemotherapy. TRB rearrangements spanning V, D and J were amplified using mixed TRB-A/B primers. TCRdb re-called the multiplex PCR reads with MiXCR, one entry per CDR3 protein. The repertoire includes about 1,400 distinct CDR3 sequences, 23% of them detected once, and approximately 41% sits in the top ten. TCR beta rearrangements were amplified from peripheral blood genomic DNA. Specimen: blood. The source is a human donor with a blood cancer.

A note on this clonotype: Without the conserved terminal phenylalanine or tryptophan, this CDR3 likely stems from a read error. Because the CDR3's place on the DNA is in doubt, the DNA is left out and the CDR3 is given as listed by TCRdb. The V call is TRBV21-1, the J call TRBJ1-6; TRBD1 is the table's D call and was not checked against the DNA. TRBV21-1 is noted as a pseudogene. The CDR3 length equals 16 residues, ends included. The CDR3: CASSKGRDRRNSPLHL.

This clonotype was detected only a few times. V is TRBV4-1 and J is TRBJ2-2, with D possibly matching TRBD2 (6 bases). The length of the CDR3 is 14 residues. The V and J ends lost 1 base and 6 bases respectively, with 9 bases between them. Germline CDR1 and CDR2: MGHRA and YSYEKL. CDR3 bases: TGCGCCAGCAGCCAAGTCGGAGGGGCCGGGGAGCTGTTTTTT. Amino acid sequence: CASSQVGGAGELFF.

This clonotype has only a few counts. The chain links TRBV12-3 or TRBV12-4 to TRBJ2-7, with TRBD2 identical over 7 bases. V shed 3 bases and J 4 bases; nucleotides not matched to a gene: 3. This CDR3 region has 13 residues. This CDR3 is CASSFGREYEQYV. CDR3 sequence (DNA): TGTGCCAGCAGTTTTGGGAGGGAGTACGAGCAGTACGTC.